This entry lists 15 T cell receptor beta chains sequenced from one sample in a study of cytomegalovirus exposure and HLA in healthy donors. Primers included in the PCR were 60 Vbeta and 13 Jbeta primers. Generated by immunoSEQ multiplex PCR, the TCRdb table keeps only in-frame clones and is missing some. This sample has nearly 110,000 clones, with around 77% found just once. Sequencing used PBMCs. The receptors were sampled from a young man in good health and CMV-seronegative.

The rearrangement joins TRBV28 to TRBJ1-1; D not certain. This CDR3 region has 11 residues. The germline CDR1 and CDR2 sequences are MDHEN and SYDVKM. Trimming left V 8 bases short and J 1 base short, with 5 bases between. This chain's CDR3 is CASVRNTEAFF. The DNA for the CDR3 is TGTGCCAGCGTTCGGAACACTGAAGCTTTCTTT.

The chain couples TRBV19 to TRBJ1-3, with no clear D. Germline loops: CDR1 LNHDA, CDR2 SQIVND (reference sequence). The CDR3 extends over 15 amino acids. The V and J ends lost 5 bases and 0 bases respectively, with 11 bases between them. The CDR3, as DNA: TGTGCCAGTAGTGACGACAATTACTCTGGAAACACCATATATTTT. Amino acid sequence: CASSDDNYSGNTIYF.

This clone has only a few counts. V and J are TRBV5-1 and TRBJ1-6; no definite D call. The CDR3 has 13 amino acids. Trimming left V 2 bases short and J 12 bases short, with 12 bases between. Germline V gene lookup returns CDR1 SGHRS and CDR2 YFSETQ. CDR3 residues: CASSFRPGEPLHF. The CDR3 DNA is TGCGCCAGCAGCTTCAGACCGGGAGAACCCCTCCACTTT.

The chain recombines TRBV15 with TRBJ2-3; D is unclear. Looked up from germline, CDR1 is LNHNV and CDR2 is YYDKDF (reference sequence). The CDR3 contains 14 residues. The V gene lost 0 bases and the J gene lost 2 bases, with 6 bases spanning the gap. CDR3 protein: CATSRDQATDTQYF. As DNA, the CDR3 is TGTGCCACCAGCAGAGATCAGGCCACAGATACGCAGTATTTT.

In this sample, this clone turned up a few times. This chain links TRBV18 with TRBJ2-7; D is possibly TRBD1 (6 bases). Trimming removed 6 bases from V and 6 bases from J, with 18 bases in between. Germline CDR1 and CDR2: KGHSH and LQKENI. This CDR3 is built from 14 residues. CDR3 in amino acids: CASSLTGQGLEQYF. The CDR3 bases are TGTGCCAGCTCCCTAACAGGGCAGGGGCTCGAGCAGTACTTC.

This sequence joins TRBV10-3 and TRBJ1-6, with unresolved D. Germline V lookup: CDR1 ENHRY, CDR2 SYGVKD. This CDR3 is 13 amino acids long. Trimming took 10 bases from V and 7 from J, leaving 14 bases between them. CDR3 region: CATSESLNSPLHF. The CDR3 region has the DNA TGTGCCACTAGTGAATCCCTGAATTCACCCCTCCACTTT.

In nucleotides, the CDR3 is TGTGCCAGCAGCCGGGACGCCTGGGGAGGGTCACCCCTCCACTTT. Amino acid sequence: CASSRDAWGGSPLHF. This rearrangement joins TRBV4-2 to TRBJ1-6, with D maybe TRBD1 (5 bases). The V end was cut by 4 bases, the J end by 10 bases, with 17 bases between. The CDR3 runs 15 residues. Germline loops: CDR1 LGHNA, CDR2 YNFKEQ.

The chain carries TRBV4-2 and TRBJ1-3, with 10 bases aligning to TRBD1. This CDR3 is built from 17 residues. Germline V gives CDR1 LGHNA, CDR2 YNFKEQ. Trimming removed 3 bases from V and 4 bases from J; junction bases left unmatched: 9. The CDR3 loop reads CASSQGRQGAGGNTIYF. The CDR3 DNA is TGTGCCAGCAGCCAGGGAAGACAGGGGGCAGGGGGAAACACCATATATTTT.

The table lists this clone with a few counts. The chain recombines TRBV7-9 with TRBJ2-3; 15 bases are a match to TRBD2. The V segment lost 5 bases and the J segment 6 bases; nucleotides outside the gene matches: 9. The CDR3 is made up of 17 amino acids. Germline CDR1 and CDR2: SEHNR and FQNEAQ (reference sequence). The CDR3 region is CASSQSTGLAGGDTQYF. The CDR3 DNA is TGTGCCAGCAGCCAGTCGACCGGACTAGCGGGGGGGGATACGCAGTATTTT.

The CDR3 sequence is CASRRAGGLTEAFF. The CDR3 coding sequence is TGCGCCAGCAGGAGGGCGGGGGGCCTCACTGAAGCTTTCTTT. V and J are TRBV10-2 and TRBJ1-1; a weak D match, TRBD1 (6 bases). CDR3 length equals 14 residues. Per germline, CDR1 WSHSY and CDR2 SAAADI. Trimming cost V 6 bases and J 4 bases, with 15 bases left between them.

The V and J genes are TRBV12-5 and TRBJ2-3, with D possibly being TRBD2 (6 bases). Per germline, CDR1 LGHNT and CDR2 FRNRAP. The CDR3 is 14 residues long. V was trimmed by 5 bases and J by 2 bases, leaving 11 bases between them. The CDR3 nucleotides are TGTGCTAGTGGTCAGGGACTCAACACAGATACGCAGTATTTT. This gives the protein CASGQGLNTDTQYF.

This rearrangement joins TRBV4-2 to TRBJ2-3; 8 nucleotides align to TRBD1. Germline CDR1 reads LGHNA; CDR2 reads YNFKEQ. CDR3 length: 16 amino acids. After removal of 4 bases from V and 1 base from J, the junction contained 7 bases not matched to a gene. The CDR3 protein is CASSPGVQGGTDTQYF. CDR3 bases: TGTGCCAGCAGCCCGGGGGTACAGGGGGGCACAGATACGCAGTATTTT.

The CDR3 DNA follows: TGTGCCACAGCAGCTGGGCGGGGGTTAACGAACACCGGGGAGCTGTTTTTT. This gives the protein CATAAGRGLTNTGELFF. The chain has TRBV5-4 and TRBJ2-2, with 7 bases that match TRBD2. Trimming at V came to 9 bases and at J to 0 bases, leaving 14 bases not matched to a gene. Germline loops: CDR1 SGHNT, CDR2 YYREEE (reference sequence). This CDR3 comprises 17 residues.

This rearrangement joins TRBV19 to TRBJ1-6; D not certain. Germline V CDR1 and CDR2: LNHDA, SQIVND (reference sequence). The V gene lost 7 bases and the J gene lost 11 bases, with 18 bases spanning the gap. The CDR3 is made up of 14 amino acids. In DNA, the CDR3 is TGTGCCAGTATAGGGAGAGGCGTATCGGCACCCCTCCACTTT. It translates to CASIGRGVSAPLHF. The full variable domain, rest sourced from reference TRBV19 and TRBJ1-6, is DGGITQSPKYLFRKEGQNVTLSCEQNLNHDAMYWYRQDPGQGLRLIYYSQIVNDFQKGDIAEGYSVSREKKESFPLTVTSAQKNPTAFYLCASIGRGVSAPLHFGNGTRLTVT.

This chain connects TRBV6-6 to TRBJ1-1; a possible D gene is TRBD1 (5 bases). This CDR3 is 13 amino acids long. The ends were cut back, 6 bases at V and 6 bases at J, with 14 bases in the middle. Germline lookup yields CDR1 MNHNY and CDR2 SVGAGI (reference sequence). CDR3 protein: CASRTTLGPEAFF. As DNA, the CDR3 is TGTGCCAGCAGGACAACCCTGGGGCCTGAAGCTTTCTTT.